Listed below are T cell receptor beta chains from one sample, sequenced in a study of blood T cell repertoires in COVID-19. Clones were read by immunoSEQ multiplex PCR, and TCRdb kept only the in-frame ones, dropping some. The sample has more than 200,000 clones; approximately 91% are singletons. Specimen: peripheral blood. Receptors originate from a woman aged 40 to 55 who had recovered from COVID-19. The CDR3 runs from the conserved cysteine through the conserved F or W. The D gene is left open where the match is weak. Size tells how often a clone was seen (once, few, many) or the class of an expanded clone, and some rows leave it out.

>NA|TRBJ2-5|NA|TRBV2
CASSNGLEETQYF
TGTGCCAGCAGCAACGGCCTAGAAGAGACCCAGTACTTC
>NA|TRBJ2-5|NA|TRBV7-2
CASSRSRGVQETQYF
TGTGCCAGCAGCCGTTCCCGGGGAGTTCAAGAGACCCAGTACTTC
>TRBD2|TRBJ2-7|NA|TRBV11-2
CASSLVGLSSGYEQYF
TGTGCCAGCAGCTTAGTAGGGTTGTCTAGCGGTTACGAGCAGTACTTC
>TRBD1|TRBJ1-5|NA|TRBV6-2/TRBV6-3
CASSYYRGSNQPQHF
TGTGCCAGCAGTTACTACAGGGGCTCCAATCAGCCCCAGCATTTT
>NA|TRBJ1-2|few|TRBV19
CASGVRELDGYTF
TGTGCCAGTGGGGTACGGGAGTTGGATGGCTACACCTTC
>NA|TRBJ1-1|NA|TRBV6-5
CASSPRENTEAFF
TGTGCCAGCAGCCCCCGGGAGAACACTGAAGCTTTCTTT
>TRBD2|TRBJ2-5|NA|TRBV29-1
CSTGGRRPQETQYF
TGCAGCACGGGAGGTAGGAGGCCTCAAGAGACCCAGTACTTC
>TRBD2|TRBJ2-1|NA|TRBV2
CASSEALAGGDEQFF
TGTGCCAGCAGTGAAGCGCTAGCGGGGGGCGATGAGCAGTTCTTC
>TRBD1|TRBJ1-2|NA|TRBV28
CASRRPRRQGGGYTF
TGTGCCAGCAGACGACCCAGACGGCAGGGGGGTGGCTACACCTTC
>TRBD2|TRBJ2-1|NA|TRBV27
CASSLGLAGRRSYNEQFF
TGTGCCAGCAGTTTAGGGCTAGCGGGAAGACGCTCCTACAATGAGCAGTTCTTC
>TRBD1|TRBJ2-3|NA|TRBV27
CASRLGLGQGLNTQYF
TGTGCCAGCAGATTGGGCCTGGGACAGGGCCTCAATACGCAGTATTTT
>NA|TRBJ2-5|NA|TRBV20-1
CSASGAAGWETQYF
TGCAGTGCTAGTGGTGCGGCGGGGTGGGAGACCCAGTACTTC
>NA|TRBJ1-4|NA|TRBV15
CATSLRAGEEKLFF
TGTGCCACCAGCTTACGTGCCGGGGAAGAAAAACTGTTTTTT
>NA|TRBJ2-4|NA|TRBV30
CAWSVGASNIQYF
TGTGCCTGGAGTGTTGGGGCTTCAAACATTCAGTACTTC
>NA|TRBJ1-3|NA|TRBV4-3
CASSFQPGADRNTIYF
TGCGCCAGCAGCTTCCAACCAGGGGCAGACAGAAACACCATATATTTT
>TRBD2|TRBJ2-1|NA|TRBV6-4
CASSDSGGGYNEQFF
TGTGCCAGCAGTGACTCCGGGGGGGGCTACAATGAGCAGTTCTTC
>NA|TRBJ2-7|few|TRBV9
CASSVLGQGGEQYF
TGTGCCAGCAGCGTGCTAGGGCAGGGTGGCGAGCAGTACTTC
>NA|TRBJ2-1|NA|TRBV10-2
CASRDSSYNEQFF
TGCGCCAGCAGGGACTCGAGCTACAATGAGCAGTTCTTC
>TRBD1|TRBJ1-6|NA|TRBV13
CASSSDRVMNSPLHF
TGTGCCAGCAGCTCAGACAGGGTAATGAATTCACCCCTCCACTTT
>NA|TRBJ2-7|NA|TRBV5-1
CASSLAGQTYEQYF
TGCGCCAGCAGCTTGGCTGGGCAGACCTACGAGCAGTACTTC
>NA|TRBJ2-3|NA|TRBV6-6
CASSYNPDTQYF
TGTGCCAGCAGTTACAATCCGGATACGCAGTATTTT
>NA|TRBJ2-5|NA|TRBV2
CASSADRPIQETQYF
TGTGCCAGCAGCGCAGACAGGCCGATTCAAGAGACCCAGTACTTC
>NA|TRBJ2-3|few|TRBV30
CAWSPDTDTQYF
TGTGCCTGGAGTCCAGACACAGATACGCAGTATTTT
>TRBD1|TRBJ2-2|NA|TRBV4-3
CASSGTGRGSNTGELFF
TGCGCCAGCTCCGGGACAGGGAGAGGCTCGAACACCGGGGAGCTGTTTTTT
>NA|TRBJ1-5|once|TRBV27
CASRRSGGPDQPQHF
TGTGCCAGCAGGAGGAGCGGGGGGCCCGATCAGCCCCAGCATTTT
>TRBD1|TRBJ1-5|NA|TRBV7-2
CASRSTGLNQPQHF
TGTGCCAGCAGATCGACAGGGTTGAATCAGCCCCAGCATTTT
>NA|TRBJ1-5|NA|TRBV5-8
CASSLYGGTGNQPQHF
TGTGCCAGCAGCTTGTACGGGGGGACCGGCAATCAGCCCCAGCATTTT
>TRBD2|TRBJ2-1|few|TRBV4-2
CASSQDPGLAGGPFDEQFF
TGTGCCAGCAGCCAAGACCCGGGACTAGCGGGAGGGCCGTTCGATGAGCAGTTCTTC
>TRBD2|TRBJ2-1|NA|TRBV5-4
CASSLRAGVDNEQFF
TGTGCCAGCAGCTTGCGGGCGGGGGTGGACAATGAGCAGTTCTTC
>TRBD1|TRBJ1-1|NA|TRBV2
CASSGQGLSTEAFF
TGTGCCAGCAGCGGACAGGGGTTGAGCACTGAAGCTTTCTTT
>NA|TRBJ1-5|NA|TRBV14
CASSQGQGSPQHF
TGTGCCAGCAGCCAAGGGCAGGGGTCGCCCCAGCATTTT
>NA|TRBJ1-1|NA|TRBV2
CASSKAGSIPFF
TGTGCCAGCAGTAAGGCAGGGTCAATCCCTTTCTTT